The sequence of this TCR beta chain was determined in a study of T cell responses to AZD1222 COVID-19 vaccine. Whole-study context: Second-dose groups at about 4 or about 12 weeks were pooled.

Clones were read by immunoSEQ multiplex PCR, and TCRdb kept only the in-frame ones, dropping some. The profile covers some 150,000 clones, with around 90% appearing a single time and under 2% taken by the ten largest. Study conclusions and caveats: There were repertoire samples only from the period after the peak T cell response.

Trimming took off 5 bases at V and 3 bases at J, with 11 bases between the two ends. The CDR3 totals 14 residues. Germline CDR1 and CDR2: MNHEY and SMNVEV (reference sequence). Only a few counts were recorded for this clone. Its antigen remains unknown. This rearrangement joins TRBV27 to TRBJ1-3; D uncertain. The origin of this receptor is an adult in good health. Sequenced here: peripheral blood, sampled on day 0 of AZD1222 vaccination. Here the CDR3 DNA reads TGTGCCAGCAGTCACCGAGGGAGTGGAAACACCATATATTTT. This sequence encodes CASSHRGSGNTIYF.